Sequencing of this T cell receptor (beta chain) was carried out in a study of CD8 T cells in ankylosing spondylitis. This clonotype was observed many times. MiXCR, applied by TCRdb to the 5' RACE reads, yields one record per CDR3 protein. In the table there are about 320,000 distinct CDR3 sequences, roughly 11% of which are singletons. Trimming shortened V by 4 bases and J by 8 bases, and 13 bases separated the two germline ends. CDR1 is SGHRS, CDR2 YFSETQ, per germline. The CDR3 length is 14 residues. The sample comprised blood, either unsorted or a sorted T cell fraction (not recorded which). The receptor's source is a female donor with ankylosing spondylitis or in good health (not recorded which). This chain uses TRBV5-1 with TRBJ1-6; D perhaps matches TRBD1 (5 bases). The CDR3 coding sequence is TGCGCCAGCAGCATAAGACAGTCGGATTCACCCCTCCACTTT. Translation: CASSIRQSDSPLHF. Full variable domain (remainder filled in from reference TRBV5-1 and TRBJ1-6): KAGVTQTPRYLIKTRGQQVTLSCSPISGHRSVSWYQQTPGQGLQFLFEYFSETQRNKGNFPGRFSGRQFSNSRSEMNVSTLELGDSALYLCASSIRQSDSPLHFGNGTRLTVT.